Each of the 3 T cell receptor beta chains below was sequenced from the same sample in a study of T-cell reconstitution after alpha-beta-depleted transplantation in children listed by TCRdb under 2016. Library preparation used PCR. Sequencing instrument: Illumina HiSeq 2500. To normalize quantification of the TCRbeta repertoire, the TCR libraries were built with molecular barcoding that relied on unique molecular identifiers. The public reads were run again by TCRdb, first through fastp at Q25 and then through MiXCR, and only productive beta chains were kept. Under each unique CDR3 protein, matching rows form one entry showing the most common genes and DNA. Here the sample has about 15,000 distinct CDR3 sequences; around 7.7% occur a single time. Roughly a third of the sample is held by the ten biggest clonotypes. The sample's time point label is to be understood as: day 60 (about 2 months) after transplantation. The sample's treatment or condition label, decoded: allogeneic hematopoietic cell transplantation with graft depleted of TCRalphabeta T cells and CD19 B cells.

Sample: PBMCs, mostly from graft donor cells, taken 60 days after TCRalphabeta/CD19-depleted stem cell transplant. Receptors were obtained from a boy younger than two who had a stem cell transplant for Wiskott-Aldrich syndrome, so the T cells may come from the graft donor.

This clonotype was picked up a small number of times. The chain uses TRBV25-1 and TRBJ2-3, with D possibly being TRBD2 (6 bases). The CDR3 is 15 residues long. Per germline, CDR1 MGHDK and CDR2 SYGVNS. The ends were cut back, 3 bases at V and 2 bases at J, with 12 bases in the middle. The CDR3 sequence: CASSDSGSITDTQYF. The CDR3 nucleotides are TGTGCCAGCAGTGACAGCGGGTCTATCACAGATACGCAGTATTTT.

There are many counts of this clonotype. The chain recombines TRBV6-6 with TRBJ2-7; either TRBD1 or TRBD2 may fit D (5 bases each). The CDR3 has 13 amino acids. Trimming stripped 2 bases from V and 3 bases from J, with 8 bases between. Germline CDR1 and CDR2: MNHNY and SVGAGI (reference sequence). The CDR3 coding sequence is TGTGCCAGCAGTTACGGGACGGGCTACGAGCAGTACTTC. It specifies CASSYGTGYEQYF.

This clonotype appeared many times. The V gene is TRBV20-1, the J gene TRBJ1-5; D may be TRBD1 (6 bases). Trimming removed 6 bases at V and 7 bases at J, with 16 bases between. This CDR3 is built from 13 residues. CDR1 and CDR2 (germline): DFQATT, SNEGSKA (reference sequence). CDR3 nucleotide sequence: TGCAGTGCCGTCGGGGGGCGAAAACAGCCCCAGCATTTT. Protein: CSAVGGRKQPQHF.